These T cell receptor beta chains were read from a single sample in a study of blood T cell repertoires in COVID-19. Repertoires were generated with immunoSEQ multiplex PCR, while TCRdb's copy carries only in-frame clones and drops some. Among about 160,000 clones listed, approximately 79% were seen once. Material: peripheral blood. These receptors all come from a woman older than 75 with acute or convalescent COVID-19. CDR3s include the opening cysteine and the closing phenylalanine or tryptophan. A D gene is named only where the DNA matches it firmly. Size tells how often a clone was seen (once, few, many) or the class of an expanded clone, and some rows leave it out.

CDR3 | DNA | D | J | V | size
CASSPRISGGGETQYF | TGTGCTAGCAGCCCACGCATTTCAGGAGGTGGGGAGACCCAGTACTTC | - | TRBJ2-5 | TRBV7-7 | -
CASSLEVAGGEQYF | TGCGCCAGCAGCTTGGAGGTTGCAGGGGGCGAGCAGTACTTC | TRBD1 | TRBJ2-7 | TRBV5-1 | -
CAWSVVLSEETQYF | TGTGCCTGGAGTGTTGTTCTTTCGGAAGAGACCCAGTACTTC | - | TRBJ2-5 | TRBV30 | -
CASRIRTNYGYTF | TGCGCCAGCAGAATCAGGACTAACTATGGCTACACCTTC | - | TRBJ1-2 | TRBV5-1 | -
CATSDAARGQMYNEQFF | TGTGCCACCAGTGACGCCGCTAGGGGACAAATGTACAATGAGCAGTTCTTC | - | TRBJ2-1 | TRBV24-1 | -
CAISENRINTGELFF | TGTGCCATCAGTGAAAACAGGATTAACACCGGGGAGCTGTTTTTT | - | TRBJ2-2 | TRBV10-3 | once
CASSSRLTGSITGYTF | TGTGCCAGCAGCTCCAGATTGACAGGGTCAATCACTGGCTACACCTTC | TRBD1 | TRBJ1-2 | TRBV9 | -
CASSSGRARTDTQYF | TGTGCCAGCTCTAGCGGGAGGGCCCGCACAGATACGCAGTATTTT | TRBD2 | TRBJ2-3 | TRBV18 | -
CASSYPPTVNTEAFF | TGTGCCAGCAGTTACCCCCCGACAGTGAACACTGAAGCTTTCTTT | - | TRBJ1-1 | TRBV6-2/TRBV6-3 | -
CASSPPYSYEQYF | TGTGCCAGCTCACCACCGTACTCCTACGAGCAGTACTTC | - | TRBJ2-7 | TRBV18 | -
CASSVAGARYNEQFF | TGTGCCAGCAGTGTAGCGGGAGCCCGGTACAATGAGCAGTTCTTC | TRBD2 | TRBJ2-1 | TRBV6-1 | -
CASSESTGQETQYF | TGCGCCAGCAGTGAGTCGACGGGACAAGAGACCCAGTACTTC | - | TRBJ2-5 | TRBV10-1 | -
CASSSAGDRTDTQYF | TGCGCCAGCAGCTCCGCGGGGGATCGCACAGATACGCAGTATTTT | TRBD2 | TRBJ2-3 | TRBV5-1 | -
CASRQTNRGLYNEQFF | TGTGCCAGCAGACAAACGAACAGAGGGCTTTACAATGAGCAGTTCTTC | - | TRBJ2-1 | TRBV7-9 | -
CASSVGAGGPNEQFF | TGTGCCAGCAGCGTAGGCGCGGGAGGGCCCAATGAGCAGTTCTTC | TRBD2 | TRBJ2-1 | TRBV9 | -
CASSLWGRSTDTQYF | TGTGCCAGCAGTTTATGGGGGAGGAGCACAGATACGCAGTATTTT | - | TRBJ2-3 | TRBV27 | -
CASRGLGAAGELFF | TGCGCCAGCAGGGGGCTTGGGGCCGCCGGGGAGCTGTTTTTT | - | TRBJ2-2 | TRBV5-1 | -
CASTYSRRTEAFF | TGTGCCAGTACTTATTCTAGGCGAACTGAAGCTTTCTTT | - | TRBJ1-1 | TRBV19 | -
CASSIDLAAGELFF | TGTGCCAGTAGTATAGACCTGGCGGCCGGGGAGCTGTTTTTT | - | TRBJ2-2 | TRBV19 | -
CASSEMSSNQPQHF | TGTGCCAGCAGTGAGATGAGTAGCAATCAGCCCCAGCATTTT | - | TRBJ1-5 | TRBV2 | -
CASSQAGQRNQPQHF | TGCGCCAGCAGCCAAGCCGGACAGCGCAATCAGCCCCAGCATTTT | - | TRBJ1-5 | TRBV4-3 | -
CASSASATGNTEAFF | TGTGCCAGCAGCGCGTCGGCGACAGGGAACACTGAAGCTTTCTTT | - | TRBJ1-1 | TRBV5-4 | -
CASSLSARIITEAFF | TGTGCCAGCAGTTTATCTGCGCGAATTATCACTGAAGCTTTCTTT | - | TRBJ1-1 | TRBV27 | -
CASSQLKGTSVFF | TGTGCCAGCAGCCAACTGAAAGGGACTAGCGTATTCTTC | TRBD2 | TRBJ2-1 | TRBV4-2 | -
CASTLLSNQPQHF | TGTGCCAGCACTCTTCTCAGCAATCAGCCCCAGCATTTT | - | TRBJ1-5 | TRBV12-3/TRBV12-4 | -
CASSQGLAGVGGTDTQYF | TGCGCCAGCAGCCAAGGACTAGCGGGGGTCGGTGGCACAGATACGCAGTATTTT | TRBD2 | TRBJ2-3 | TRBV4-3 | -
CASSPRDGGNEQFF | TGCGCCAGCAGCCCACGAGACGGGGGGAATGAGCAGTTCTTC | TRBD2 | TRBJ2-1 | TRBV5-1 | -
CASTSRGSPLHF | TGTGCCAGCACATCGCGGGGATCACCCCTCCACTTT | - | TRBJ1-6 | TRBV28 | -
CASRRTGNTGELFF | TGTGCCAGCAGACGGACAGGGAACACCGGGGAGCTGTTTTTT | TRBD1 | TRBJ2-2 | TRBV6-5 | -
CASSLGTAGVLVEQYF | TGTGCCAGCAGTTTAGGTACGGCAGGGGTTTTGGTCGAGCAGTACTTC | - | TRBJ2-7 | TRBV27 | -
CASSEVGAGVTNEQFF | TGTGCCAGCAGTGAAGTTGGAGCGGGAGTGACCAATGAGCAGTTCTTC | TRBD2 | TRBJ2-1 | TRBV6-1 | -
CASSPGWSRDRGPSSYGYTF | TGCGCCAGCAGCCCGGGATGGTCCCGGGACAGGGGTCCCTCCAGCTATGGCTACACCTTC | TRBD1 | TRBJ1-2 | TRBV5-1 | -
CAIQGVLNSPLHF | TGTGCCATACAGGGGGTCCTTAATTCACCCCTCCACTTT | TRBD1 | TRBJ1-6 | TRBV10-3 | -
CASSEASGRGNQPQHF | TGTGCCAGCAGTGAAGCTTCTGGCAGGGGCAATCAGCCCCAGCATTTT | - | TRBJ1-5 | TRBV6-1 | -